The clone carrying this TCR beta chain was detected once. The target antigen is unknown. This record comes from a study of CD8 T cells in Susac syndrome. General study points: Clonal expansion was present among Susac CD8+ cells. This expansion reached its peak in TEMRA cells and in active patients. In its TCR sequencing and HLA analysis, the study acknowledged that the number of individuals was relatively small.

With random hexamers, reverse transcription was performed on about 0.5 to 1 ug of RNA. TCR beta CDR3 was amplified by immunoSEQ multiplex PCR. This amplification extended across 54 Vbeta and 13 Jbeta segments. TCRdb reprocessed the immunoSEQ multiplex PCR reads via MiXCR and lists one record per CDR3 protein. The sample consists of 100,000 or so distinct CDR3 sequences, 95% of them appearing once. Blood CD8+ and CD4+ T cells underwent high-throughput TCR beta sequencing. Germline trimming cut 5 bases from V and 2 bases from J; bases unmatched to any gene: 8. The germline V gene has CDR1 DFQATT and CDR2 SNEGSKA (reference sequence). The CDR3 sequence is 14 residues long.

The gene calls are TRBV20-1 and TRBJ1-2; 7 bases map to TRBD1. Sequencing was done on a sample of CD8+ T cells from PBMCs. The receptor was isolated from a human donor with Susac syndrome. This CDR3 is CSAYSNRGNYGYTF. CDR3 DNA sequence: TGCAGTGCTTACAGTAACAGGGGAAACTATGGCTACACCTTC.